The 21 T cell receptor beta chains presented below share a single source sample, sequenced in a study of cytomegalovirus exposure and HLA in healthy donors. Primers included in the PCR were 60 Vbeta and 13 Jbeta primers. Assay: immunoSEQ multiplex PCR; the TCRdb copy retains only in-frame clones and omits some. The sample has about 190,000 clones; 83% are singletons. Material: PBMCs. The receptors here all came from a man aged 35 to 55 in good health and CMV-seropositive.

The J gene is TRBJ2-1, the V gene TRBV2; weak D call: TRBD2 (6 bases). The CDR3 runs to 14 residues. V was cut by 4 bases and J by 3 bases, with 10 bases left in between. Germline assignment: CDR1 SNHLY and CDR2 FYNNEI. CDR3 bases: TGTGCCAGCAGTGCGACTAGGAACTACAATGAGCAGTTCTTC. Translation gives CASSATRNYNEQFF.

The rearrangement uses TRBV18 and TRBJ2-3; the match to TRBD1 covers 8 bases. Per germline, CDR1 KGHSH and CDR2 LQKENI. V lost 5 bases, J lost 3 bases, and 4 bases stayed unmatched. The CDR3 contains 14 residues. CDR3 amino acids: CASSSRTGTDTQYF. For the CDR3, the DNA is TGTGCCAGCTCATCGAGGACAGGGACAGATACGCAGTATTTT. Full variable domain (missing parts from reference TRBV18 and TRBJ2-3): NAGVMQNPRHLVRRRGQEARLRCSPMKGHSHVYWYRQLPEEGLKFMVYLQKENIIDESGMPKERFSAEFPKEGPSILRIQQVVRGDSAAYFCASSSRTGTDTQYFGPGTRLTVL.

The V call is TRBV9, the J call TRBJ2-3; 10 bases map to TRBD2. The junction had 5 bases not matched to a gene; V was cut back by 1 base and J by 3 bases. CDR1 is SGDLS, CDR2 YYNGEE, per germline. The CDR3 is made up of 16 amino acids. The CDR3 here is CASSVSGAGGTDTQYF. The CDR3 DNA follows: TGTGCCAGCAGCGTAAGCGGAGCGGGAGGGACAGATACGCAGTATTTT. Full variable domain (remainder filled in from reference TRBV9 and TRBJ2-3): DSGVTQTPKHLITATGQRVTLRCSPRSGDLSVYWYQQSLDQGLQFLIQYYNGEERAKGNILERFSAQQFPDLHSELNLSSLELGDSALYFCASSVSGAGGTDTQYFGPGTRLTVL.

The J gene is TRBJ1-1, the V gene TRBV7-3; D uncertain. This CDR3 has 13 amino acids. Germline lookup yields CDR1 SGHTA and CDR2 FQGTGA. The V gene lost 5 bases and the J gene lost 5 bases, with 12 bases spanning the gap. The CDR3, as DNA: TGTGCCAGCAGCCTAATTGGGGAGACTGAAGCTTTCTTT. Translated, it gives CASSLIGETEAFF. The full variable domain, its missing parts supplied by reference TRBV7-3 and TRBJ1-1, is GAGVSQTPSNKVTEKGKYVELRCDPISGHTALYWYRQSLGQGPEFLIYFQGTGAADDSGLPNDRFFAVRPEGSVSTLKIQRTERGDSAVYLCASSLIGETEAFFGQGTRLTVV.

The sample holds one count of this clone. The chain is built from TRBV2 and TRBJ2-2; weak D call: TRBD1 (6 bases). Per germline, CDR1 SNHLY and CDR2 FYNNEI. The germline V and J ends were trimmed by 1 base and 6 bases, with 15 bases remaining between them. The CDR3 loop spans 16 amino acids. CDR3 loop: CASSEGGLARPGELFF. For the CDR3, the DNA is TGTGCCAGCAGTGAAGGGGGGCTAGCCAGACCCGGGGAGCTGTTTTTT. Based on the CDR3 plus reference TRBV2 and TRBJ2-2, the full variable domain is EPEVTQTPSHQVTQMGQEVILRCVPISNHLYFYWYRQILGQKVEFLVSFYNNEISEKSEIFDDQFSVERPDGSNFTLKIRSTKLEDSAMYFCASSEGGLARPGELFFGEGSRLTVL.

The V call is TRBV30, the J call TRBJ2-1, with 9 bases fitting TRBD1. The CDR3 totals 15 residues. Trimming at V came to 2 bases and at J to 1 base, leaving 3 bases not matched to a gene. Germline values: CDR1 GTSNPN, CDR2 SVGIG (reference sequence). CDR3 sequence (DNA): TGTGCCTGGAGTTCGACAGGGGGATCCTACAATGAGCAGTTCTTC. Protein: CAWSSTGGSYNEQFF.

This clone was detected once. The gene calls are TRBV19 and TRBJ2-7; unclear D gene. Germline values: CDR1 LNHDA, CDR2 SQIVND (reference sequence). V dropped 5 bases and J dropped 3 bases, with 5 bases sitting between them. The CDR3 length is 11 residues. The CDR3 bases are TGTGCCAGTAGTGACAACTACGAGCAGTACTTC. Its translation: CASSDNYEQYF.

V usage is TRBV7-2 and J usage is TRBJ1-5; D may be TRBD1 (6 bases). V lost 4 bases and J 0 bases, leaving 7 bases between the germline ends. This CDR3 has 14 residues. CDR1 is SGHTA and CDR2 is FQGNSA in the germline V gene. The CDR3 bases are TGTGCCAGCAGCTGGGACACTAGCAATCAGCCCCAGCATTTT. Translating gives CASSWDTSNQPQHF.

This rearrangement joins TRBV2 to TRBJ1-2; a possible D gene is TRBD1 (5 bases). The V and J ends lost 4 bases and 2 bases respectively, with 5 bases between them. Germline assignment: CDR1 SNHLY and CDR2 FYNNEI. The CDR3 sequence is 12 residues long. The CDR3 DNA sequence: TGTGCCAGCAGTGCAGGGAACTATGGCTACACCTTC. This gives the protein CASSAGNYGYTF.

The table lists this clone with a count of one. CDR3 in DNA: TGCGCCAGCAGCCAATCTAACAGGGGCCTTCGATACGAGCAGTACTTC. It is translated as CASSQSNRGLRYEQYF. The chain links TRBV4-3 to TRBJ2-7, with TRBD1 matching 7 bases. This CDR3 is 16 amino acids long. Per germline, CDR1 LGHNA and CDR2 YSLEER. J gave up 4 bases and V 2 bases, and 11 bases lay outside the gene matches.

The chain is built from TRBV6-1 and TRBJ1-1; weak D call: TRBD1 (5 bases). The CDR3 loop spans 13 amino acids. V lost 6 bases to trimming and J lost 5 bases, with 13 bases between them. Germline-derived CDR1 and CDR2 are MNHNS and SASEGT. DNA of the CDR3: TGTGCCAGCAGCCGATGGGGGGGGACTGAAGCTTTCTTT. Translation: CASSRWGGTEAFF.

This chain links TRBV5-6 with TRBJ2-1, with 8 bases lining up with TRBD1. From germline, CDR1 is SGHDT and CDR2 YYEEEE. The CDR3 runs 11 residues. Trimming removed 2 bases from V and 12 bases from J; junction bases left unmatched: 1. The CDR3 loop is CASSLQGVQFF. CDR3 DNA: TGTGCCAGCAGCTTACAGGGGGTGCAGTTCTTC.

This clone occurred a few times. V and J are TRBV27 and TRBJ2-3; no reliable D call. Trimming cost V 3 bases and J 11 bases, with 9 bases left between them. The CDR3 covers 11 residues. From germline, CDR1 is MNHEY and CDR2 SMNVEV (reference sequence). The CDR3 sequence is CASSFRPRQYF. The CDR3 DNA reads TGTGCCAGCAGTTTTCGTCCCCGGCAGTATTTT.

V usage is TRBV6-4 and J usage is TRBJ1-3, with 7 bases matching TRBD1. CDR1 and CDR2 from the germline V gene are MRHNA and SNTAGT. The CDR3 runs to 16 residues. The junction had 6 bases not matched to a gene; V was cut back by 4 bases and J by 0 bases. The CDR3: CASSGWTGRSGNTIYF. CDR3 in DNA: TGTGCCAGCAGTGGCTGGACAGGCCGCTCTGGAAACACCATATATTTT.

The chain links TRBV11-2 to TRBJ1-1; D remains ambiguous. The CDR3 length is 15 residues. Per germline, CDR1 SGHAT and CDR2 FQNNGV. V lost 4 bases and J 1 base, leaving 13 bases between the germline ends. CDR3 nucleotide sequence: TGTGCCAGCAGCTGGAGCGGGCGTGGGAACACTGAAGCTTTCTTT. Encoded protein: CASSWSGRGNTEAFF. Using reference TRBV11-2 and TRBJ1-1 for the parts outside the CDR3, the full variable domain is EAGVAQSPRYKIIEKRQSVAFWCNPISGHATLYWYQQILGQGPKLLIQFQNNGVVDDSQLPKDRFSAERLKGVDSTLKIQPAKLEDSAVYLCASSWSGRGNTEAFFGQGTRLTVV.

The chain carries TRBV6-1 and TRBJ2-3, with a weak D call TRBD2 (6 bases). Germline V gene data show CDR1 as MNHNS and CDR2 as SASEGT. V gave up 2 bases and J gave up 2 bases, with 20 bases separating them. CDR3 length equals 18 residues. Here the CDR3 reads CASSERIRVSGFTDTQYF. DNA for the CDR3: TGTGCCAGCAGTGAAAGAATCCGGGTTAGCGGTTTCACAGATACGCAGTATTTT.

V is TRBV28 and J is TRBJ1-5, with D tentatively TRBD1 (5 bases). This CDR3 is 14 amino acids long. V was pared by 4 bases and J by 3 bases, with 10 bases between. The germline gives CDR1 MDHEN, CDR2 SYDVKM. CDR3 sequence (DNA): TGTGCCAGCAGTTCAGGGCAGTCCAATCAGCCCCAGCATTTT. Translated: CASSSGQSNQPQHF. Based on the CDR3 plus reference TRBV28 and TRBJ1-5, the full variable domain is DVKVTQSSRYLVKRTGEKVFLECVQDMDHENMFWYRQDPGLGLRLIYFSYDVKMKEKGDIPEGYSVSREKKERFSLILESASTNQTSMYLCASSSGQSNQPQHFGDGTRLSIL.

In its sample, this clone was seen a few times. The chain couples TRBV2 to TRBJ2-3; 9 bases are shared with TRBD2. V shed 11 bases, J shed 4 bases, and the junction held 13 bases outside the gene matches. Per the germline V gene, CDR1 is SNHLY and CDR2 is FYNNEI. This CDR3 is built from 15 residues. In DNA, the CDR3 is TGTGCCCGCGGGAGGGACCTAAGGGGCGCAGATACGCAGTATTTT. This codes for CARGRDLRGADTQYF.

The chain carries TRBV14 and TRBJ2-1; 8 nucleotides match TRBD2. With 3 bases clipped from V and 7 bases from J, the junction kept 17 bases outside the gene matches. The CDR3 runs to 18 residues. Germline V gives CDR1 SGHDN, CDR2 FVKESK. CDR3 nucleotides: TGTGCCAGCAGCCAGCGGGCTAGCGGGCGCCGAGGGGGGAATGAGCAGTTCTTC. It codes for CASSQRASGRRGGNEQFF.

The rearrangement uses TRBV11-3 and TRBJ2-1; 7 bases line up with TRBD2. After removal of 5 bases from V and 6 bases from J, the junction contained 10 bases not matched to a gene. The CDR3 sequence is 15 residues long. From germline, CDR1 is SGHNT and CDR2 YENEEA. The CDR3 is CASSPGRLGGNEQFF. The CDR3 DNA sequence: TGTGCCAGCAGCCCCGGGAGGCTGGGGGGCAATGAGCAGTTCTTC.

This chain joins TRBV9 and TRBJ1-5; D uncertain. Trimming took off 1 base at V and 5 bases at J, with 16 bases between the two ends. This CDR3 region has 16 residues. Per the germline V gene, CDR1 is SGDLS and CDR2 is YYNGEE. The CDR3 nucleotides are TGTGCCAGCAGCGTATTTAGCCCACAACACTATCAGCCCCAGCATTTT. This sequence encodes CASSVFSPQHYQPQHF.